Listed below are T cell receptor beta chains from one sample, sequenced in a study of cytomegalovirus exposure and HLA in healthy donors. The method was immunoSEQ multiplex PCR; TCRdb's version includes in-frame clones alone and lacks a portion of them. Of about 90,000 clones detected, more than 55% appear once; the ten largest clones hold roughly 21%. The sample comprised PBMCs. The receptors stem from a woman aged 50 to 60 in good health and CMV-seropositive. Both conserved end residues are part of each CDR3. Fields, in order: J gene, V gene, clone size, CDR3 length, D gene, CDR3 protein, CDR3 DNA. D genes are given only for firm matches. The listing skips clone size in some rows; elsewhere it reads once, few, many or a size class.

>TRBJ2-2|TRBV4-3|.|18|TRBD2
CASSQDYGASGGVGELFF
TGCGCCAGCAGCCAAGATTATGGAGCTAGCGGGGGGGTTGGGGAGCTGTTTTTT
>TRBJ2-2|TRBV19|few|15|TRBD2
CASRLAGTNTGELFF
TGTGCCAGTAGACTAGCGGGGACTAACACCGGGGAGCTGTTTTTT
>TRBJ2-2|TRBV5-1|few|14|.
CASSLAPDGGELFF
TGCGCCAGCAGCTTGGCCCCAGATGGCGGGGAGCTGTTTTTT
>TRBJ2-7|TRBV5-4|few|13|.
CASSFDSSNEQYF
TGTGCCAGCAGCTTCGACAGTTCCAACGAGCAGTACTTC
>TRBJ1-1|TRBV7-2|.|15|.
CASSLVTGLNTEAFF
TGTGCCAGCAGCTTAGTTACGGGGTTAAACACTGAAGCTTTCTTT
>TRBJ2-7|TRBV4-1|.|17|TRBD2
CASSQGIAGGPLGEQYF
TGCGCCAGCAGCCAAGGGATAGCGGGGGGGCCCTTGGGCGAGCAGTACTTC
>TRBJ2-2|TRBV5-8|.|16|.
CASSLGGRDYTGELFF
TGTGCCAGCAGCTTGGGGGGTAGGGACTACACCGGGGAGCTGTTTTTT
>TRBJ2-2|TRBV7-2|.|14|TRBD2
CASSLWLAGGELFF
TGTGCCAGCAGCTTATGGCTAGCGGGCGGGGAGCTGTTTTTT
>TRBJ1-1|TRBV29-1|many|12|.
CSVESGETEAFF
TGCAGCGTTGAATCAGGGGAAACTGAAGCTTTCTTT
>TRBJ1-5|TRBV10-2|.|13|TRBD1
CASTTGLSQPQHF
TGCGCCAGCACGACAGGGTTAAGTCAGCCCCAGCATTTT
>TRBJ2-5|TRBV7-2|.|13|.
CASSNSSQETQYF
TGTGCCAGCAGCAATAGCTCCCAAGAGACCCAGTACTTC
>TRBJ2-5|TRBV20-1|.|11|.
CSARAEETQYF
TGCAGTGCTAGAGCTGAAGAGACCCAGTACTTC
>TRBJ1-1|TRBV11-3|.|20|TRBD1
CASSLERGIPGGETNTEAFF
TGTGCCAGCAGCTTAGAGCGGGGGATCCCAGGGGGCGAGACGAACACTGAAGCTTTCTTT
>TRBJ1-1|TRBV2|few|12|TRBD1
CASKQGTTEAFF
TGTGCCAGCAAACAGGGGACCACTGAAGCTTTCTTT
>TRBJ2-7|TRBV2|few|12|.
CASSTSDYEQYF
TGTGCCAGCAGTACGAGCGATTACGAGCAGTACTTC
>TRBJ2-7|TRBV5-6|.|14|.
CASSSQILYYEQYF
TGTGCCAGCAGCTCTCAAATACTCTACTACGAGCAGTACTTC